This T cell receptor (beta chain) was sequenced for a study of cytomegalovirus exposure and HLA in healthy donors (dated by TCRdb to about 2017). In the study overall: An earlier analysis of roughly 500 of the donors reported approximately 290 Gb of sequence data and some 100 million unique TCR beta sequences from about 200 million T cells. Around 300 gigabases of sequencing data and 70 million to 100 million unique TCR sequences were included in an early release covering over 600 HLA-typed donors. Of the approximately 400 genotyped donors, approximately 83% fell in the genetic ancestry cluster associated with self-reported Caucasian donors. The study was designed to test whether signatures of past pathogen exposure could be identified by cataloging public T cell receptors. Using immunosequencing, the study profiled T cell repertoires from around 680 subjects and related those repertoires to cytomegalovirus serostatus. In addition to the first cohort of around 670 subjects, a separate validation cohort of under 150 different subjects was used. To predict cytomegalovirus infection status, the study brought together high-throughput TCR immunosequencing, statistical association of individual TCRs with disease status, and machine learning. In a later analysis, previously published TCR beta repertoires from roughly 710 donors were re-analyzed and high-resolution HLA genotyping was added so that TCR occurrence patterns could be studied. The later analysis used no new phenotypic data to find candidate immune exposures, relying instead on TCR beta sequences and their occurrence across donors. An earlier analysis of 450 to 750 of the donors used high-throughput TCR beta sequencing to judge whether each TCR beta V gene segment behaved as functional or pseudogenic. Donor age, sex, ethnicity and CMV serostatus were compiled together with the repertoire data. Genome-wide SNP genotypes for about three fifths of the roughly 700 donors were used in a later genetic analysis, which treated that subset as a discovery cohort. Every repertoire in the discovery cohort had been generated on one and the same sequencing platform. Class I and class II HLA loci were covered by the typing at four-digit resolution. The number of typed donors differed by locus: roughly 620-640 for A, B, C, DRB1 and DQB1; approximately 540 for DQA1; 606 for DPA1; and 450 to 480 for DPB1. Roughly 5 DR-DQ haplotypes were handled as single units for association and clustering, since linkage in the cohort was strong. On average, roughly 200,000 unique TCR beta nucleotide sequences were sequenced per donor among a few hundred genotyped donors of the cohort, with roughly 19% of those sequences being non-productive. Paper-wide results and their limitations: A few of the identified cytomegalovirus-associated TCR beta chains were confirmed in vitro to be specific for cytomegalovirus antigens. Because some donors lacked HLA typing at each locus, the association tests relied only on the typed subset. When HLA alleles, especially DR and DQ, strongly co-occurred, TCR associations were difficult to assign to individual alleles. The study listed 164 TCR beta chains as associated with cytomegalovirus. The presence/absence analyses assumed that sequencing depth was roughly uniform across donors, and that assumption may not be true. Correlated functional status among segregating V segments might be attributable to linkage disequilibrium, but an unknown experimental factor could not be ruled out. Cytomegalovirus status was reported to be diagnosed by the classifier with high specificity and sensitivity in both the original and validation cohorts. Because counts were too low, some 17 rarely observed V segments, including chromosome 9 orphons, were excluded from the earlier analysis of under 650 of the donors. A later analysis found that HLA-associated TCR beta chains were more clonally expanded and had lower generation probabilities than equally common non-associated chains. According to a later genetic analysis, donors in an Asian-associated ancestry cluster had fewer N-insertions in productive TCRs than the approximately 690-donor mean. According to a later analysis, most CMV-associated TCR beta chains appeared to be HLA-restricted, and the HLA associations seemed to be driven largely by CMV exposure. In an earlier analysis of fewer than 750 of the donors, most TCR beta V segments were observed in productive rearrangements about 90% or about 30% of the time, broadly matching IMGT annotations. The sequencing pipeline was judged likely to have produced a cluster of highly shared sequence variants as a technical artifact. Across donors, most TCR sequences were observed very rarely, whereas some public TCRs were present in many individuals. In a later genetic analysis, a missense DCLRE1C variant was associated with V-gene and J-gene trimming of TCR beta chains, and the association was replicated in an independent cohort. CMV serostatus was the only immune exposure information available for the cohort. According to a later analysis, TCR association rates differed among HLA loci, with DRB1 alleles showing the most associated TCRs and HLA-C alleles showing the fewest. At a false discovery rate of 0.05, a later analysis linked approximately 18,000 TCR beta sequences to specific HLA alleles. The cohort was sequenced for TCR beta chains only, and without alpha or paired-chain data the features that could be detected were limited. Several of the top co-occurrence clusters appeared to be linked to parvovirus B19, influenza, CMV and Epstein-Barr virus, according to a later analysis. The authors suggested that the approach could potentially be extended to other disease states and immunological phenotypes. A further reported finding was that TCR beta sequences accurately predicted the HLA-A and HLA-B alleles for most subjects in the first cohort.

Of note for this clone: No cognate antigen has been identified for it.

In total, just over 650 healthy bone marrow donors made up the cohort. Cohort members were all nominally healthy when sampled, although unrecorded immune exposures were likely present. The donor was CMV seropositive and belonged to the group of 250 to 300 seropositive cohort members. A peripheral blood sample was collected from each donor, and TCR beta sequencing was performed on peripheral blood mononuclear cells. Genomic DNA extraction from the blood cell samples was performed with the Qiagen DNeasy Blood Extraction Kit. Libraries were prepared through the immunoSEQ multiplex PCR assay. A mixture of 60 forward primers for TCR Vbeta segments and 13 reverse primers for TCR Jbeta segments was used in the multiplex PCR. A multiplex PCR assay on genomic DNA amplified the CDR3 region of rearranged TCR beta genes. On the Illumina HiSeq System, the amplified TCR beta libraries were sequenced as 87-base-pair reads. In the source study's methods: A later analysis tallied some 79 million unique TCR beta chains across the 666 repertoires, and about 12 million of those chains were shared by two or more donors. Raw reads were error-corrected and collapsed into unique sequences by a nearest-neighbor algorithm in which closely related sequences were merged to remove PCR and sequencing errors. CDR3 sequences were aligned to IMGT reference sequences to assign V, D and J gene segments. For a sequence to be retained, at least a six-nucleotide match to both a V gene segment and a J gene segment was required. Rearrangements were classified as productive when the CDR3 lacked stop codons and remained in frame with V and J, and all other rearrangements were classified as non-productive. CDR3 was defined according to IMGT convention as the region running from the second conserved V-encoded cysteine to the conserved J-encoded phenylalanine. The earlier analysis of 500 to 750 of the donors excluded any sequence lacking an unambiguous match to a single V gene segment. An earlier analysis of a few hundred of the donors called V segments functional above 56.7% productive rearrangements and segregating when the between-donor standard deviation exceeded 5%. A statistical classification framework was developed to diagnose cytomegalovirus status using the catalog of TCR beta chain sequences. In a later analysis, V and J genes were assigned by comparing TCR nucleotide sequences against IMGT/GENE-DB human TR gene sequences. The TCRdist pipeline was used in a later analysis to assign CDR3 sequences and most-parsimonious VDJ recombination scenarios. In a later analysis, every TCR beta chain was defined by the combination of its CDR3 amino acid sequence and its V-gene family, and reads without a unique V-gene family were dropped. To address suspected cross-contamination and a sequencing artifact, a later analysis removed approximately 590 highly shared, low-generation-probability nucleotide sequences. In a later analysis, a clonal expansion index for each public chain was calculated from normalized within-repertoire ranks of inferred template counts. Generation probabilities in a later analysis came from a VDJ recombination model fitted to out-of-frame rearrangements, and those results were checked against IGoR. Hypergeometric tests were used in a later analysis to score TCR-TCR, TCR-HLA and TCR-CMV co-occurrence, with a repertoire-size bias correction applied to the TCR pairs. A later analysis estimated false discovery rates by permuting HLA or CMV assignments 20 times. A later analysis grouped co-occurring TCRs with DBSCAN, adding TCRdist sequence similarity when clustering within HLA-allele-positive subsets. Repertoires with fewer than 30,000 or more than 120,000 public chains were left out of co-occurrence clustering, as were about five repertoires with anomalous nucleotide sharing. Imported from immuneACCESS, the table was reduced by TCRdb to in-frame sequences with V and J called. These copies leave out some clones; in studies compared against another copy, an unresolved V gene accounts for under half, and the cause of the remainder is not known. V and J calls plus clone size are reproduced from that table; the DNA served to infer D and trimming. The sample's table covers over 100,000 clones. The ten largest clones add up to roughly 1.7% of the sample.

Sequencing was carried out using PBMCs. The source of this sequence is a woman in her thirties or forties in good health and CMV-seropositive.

The DNA sequence is TGTGCCATCAGTGATGTAGCGGGAGAGGTTGGCACCGGGGAGCTGTTTTTT. This yields the protein CAISDVAGEVGTGELFF. This sequence uses TRBV10-3 and TRBJ2-2, with TRBD2 matching 9 junction bases. Trimming takes 3 bases off V and 4 bases off J; junction bases not matched to a gene: 9. CDR1 and CDR2 are drawn from the germline V gene: ENHRY, SYGVKD. The CDR3, from cysteine to phenylalanine, totals 17 residues. This entry keeps only the CDR3 DNA: 51 bases, framed from base 1.